Sequencing of this T cell receptor (beta chain) was carried out in a study of blood T cell repertoires in COVID-19. At the level of the study: Acute and convalescent COVID-19 specimens originated in the United States, Italy and Spain. PBMCs, B-cell-depleted T cells, or T cells provided the cDNA or gDNA that made up the material.

Germline CDR1 SGHTA, CDR2 FQGTGA. The CDR3 totals 16 residues. The V end lost 5 bases, the J end lost 0 bases, and 15 bases lay between the germline ends. Authors' processing steps: Reference gene primers were amplified, and this amplification served to estimate nucleated cell counts. Measured with immunoSEQ multiplex PCR; TCRdb has only the in-frame clones, and not every one. The DNA gave D and trimming, while V, J and clone size come from that table. The profile covers roughly 250,000 clones, with nearly 85% appearing a single time and around 7.8% taken by the ten largest. Sequencing was performed on peripheral blood. The sequence derives from a human donor in a cohort sampled during active COVID-19. V and J are TRBV7-3 and TRBJ2-3; D gene unclear. The DNA of the CDR3 is TGTGCCAGCAGCATAAATACAGCCTCCAGCACAGATACGCAGTATTTT. It encodes CASSINTASSTDTQYF.